This T cell receptor beta chain was recorded in a study of vaccination and CD4 T cells after COVID-19. Whole-study context: Mild disease affected 8 or 9 convalescent patients and severe disease one, all SARS-CoV-2 positive by nasal swab PCR.

The CDR3 covers 16 residues. V shed 4 bases and J 6 bases; nucleotides not matched to a gene: 11. Per germline, CDR1 MNHEY and CDR2 SVGAGI. TCRdb redid the calling of the PCR reads with MiXCR, one entry per CDR3 protein. This table has roughly 19,000 distinct CDR3 sequences, around 63% appearing once. The study, taken as a whole, reports: 304 of 307 vaccine-specific clones from convalescent patients were spike mono-reactive. The appearance of a median 86.3% of reactive clones in convalescent patients occurred only post-vaccination.

As concerns this clonotype: No antigen is known for it.

The clonotype was recovered from a human donor who had recovered from COVID-19. The rearrangement links TRBV6-5 to TRBJ2-3; 9 bases are shared with TRBD2. The sample here was CD4+ T cells from blood, taken after SARS-CoV-2 vaccination. CDR3: CASSSSRGGRGDTQYF. In DNA form, the CDR3 reads TGTGCCAGCAGTTCGTCGAGGGGCGGGAGGGGTGATACGCAGTATTTT.